Below, 28 T cell receptor beta chains from the same sample are listed, as sequenced in a study of Ad26.COV2.S vaccination and SARS-CoV-2 variants. This sample's treatment: around 19 received Ad26.COV2.S at low or high dose, single or two shots; several received placebo; per-sample allocation not given. Day 63 after the first vaccine or placebo injection was the time point for sampling. The protocol was immunoSEQ multiplex PCR, while the TCRdb copy is restricted to in-frame clones and leaves out a portion. The sample shows some 290,000 clones, 70% to 90% of them seen only once. Sequences were derived from peripheral blood, sampled in a trial of Ad26.COV2.S vaccine versus placebo. The receptors originated from a person between 18 and 65 years old who received the Ad26.COV2.S COVID-19 vaccine or a placebo.

The rearrangement uses TRBV10-2 and TRBJ2-1, with D tentatively TRBD1 (6 bases). Trimming stripped 3 bases from V and 0 bases from J, with 12 bases between. The CDR3 length is 16 residues. CDR1 and CDR2 from the germline V gene are WSHSY and SAAADI. The CDR3 region has the DNA TGCGCCAGCAGTGATCCTGGACAGAGCTCCTACAATGAGCAGTTCTTC. Encoded protein: CASSDPGQSSYNEQFF.

The chain has TRBV3-1 (or the pseudogene TRBV3-2) and TRBJ1-4; D unclear. CDR3 size: 15 residues. CDR1 LGHDT and CDR2 YNNKEL come from the germline V gene (reference sequence). The V and J ends lost 3 bases and 5 bases respectively, with 13 bases between them. The chain's CDR3 is CASSHWERGNEKLFF. Here the CDR3 DNA reads TGTGCCAGCAGCCATTGGGAGCGAGGAAATGAAAAACTGTTTTTT.

The chain couples TRBV9 to TRBJ2-5; TRBD2 aligns across 10 bases. The V and J ends lost 2 bases and 3 bases, in that order; junction bases with no gene match: 10. CDR3 length equals 17 residues. CDR1 is SGDLS and CDR2 is YYNGEE in the germline V gene. The CDR3 DNA reads as TGTGCCAGCAGCGTCTCCCCCGGGACTAGCGCTGAAGAGACCCAGTACTTC. Translating it yields CASSVSPGTSAEETQYF.

The genes are TRBV9 and TRBJ2-2; 12 bases map to TRBD1. CDR3 length equals 16 residues. The germline CDR1 and CDR2 sequences are SGDLS and YYNGEE. V lost 4 bases to trimming and J lost 4 bases; unmatched junction nucleotides: 5. CDR3 protein: CASSIGTGGITGELFF. The CDR3 DNA is TGTGCCAGCAGCATCGGGACAGGGGGCATCACCGGGGAGCTGTTTTTT.

The chain is built from TRBV9 and TRBJ1-4; a weak D match, TRBD1 (6 bases). The CDR3 is 13 amino acids. The V and J ends lost 0 bases and 12 bases respectively, with 12 bases between them. Per the germline V gene, CDR1 is SGDLS and CDR2 is YYNGEE. In nucleotides, the CDR3 is TGTGCCAGCAGCGTAGCTCTGGAGGGGGAACTGTTTTTT. It encodes CASSVALEGELFF.

The rearrangement uses TRBV11-3 and TRBJ2-2; 9 positions agree with TRBD1. This CDR3 has 14 residues. After removal of 5 bases from V and 7 bases from J, the junction contained 5 bases not matched to a gene. Germline V gene sequence: CDR1 SGHNT, CDR2 YENEEA. Here the CDR3 DNA reads TGTGCCAGCAGCCCACAGGGGGCTGGCGGGGAGCTGTTTTTT. Its translation is CASSPQGAGGELFF.

This chain links TRBV5-4 with TRBJ1-1, with 7 bases matching TRBD1. The germline V gene has CDR1 SGHNT and CDR2 YYREEE (reference sequence). The ends lost 0 bases at V and 5 bases at J; junction bases unmatched: 10. The CDR3 is 16 amino acids. The CDR3 sequence: CASSLVFGRGATEAFF. CDR3 DNA sequence: TGTGCCAGCAGCTTGGTATTTGGCAGGGGGGCGACTGAAGCTTTCTTT.

A single count supports this clone. This same CDR3 is encoded by further DNA sequences in the sample. This chain uses TRBV15 with TRBJ1-2; 8 positions agree with TRBD1. V gave up 0 bases and J gave up 5 bases; unmatched junction bases: 2. This CDR3 contains 14 residues. CDR1 and CDR2 from the germline V gene are LNHNV and YYDKDF (reference sequence). The CDR3 reads CATSREQGAYGYTF. CDR3 bases: TGTGCCACCAGCAGAGAGCAGGGGGCGTATGGCTACACCTTC. The whole variable domain, remainder taken from reference TRBV15 and TRBJ1-2, is DAMVIQNPRYQVTQFGKPVTLSCSQTLNHNVMYWYQQKSSQAPKLLFHYYDKDFNNEADTPDNFQSRRPNTSFCFLDIRSPGLGDTAMYLCATSREQGAYGYTFGSGTRLTVV.

This clone showed up just a few times. The chain uses TRBV11-2 and TRBJ1-2; D remains ambiguous. This CDR3 has 15 residues. Germline CDR1 and CDR2: SGHAT and FQNNGV. Trimming stripped 4 bases from V and 5 bases from J, with 17 bases between. The CDR3 coding sequence is TGTGCCAGCAGCTCTGGGCCCTACCCTTCTTATGGCTACACCTTC. Translated: CASSSGPYPSYGYTF. Supplemented by reference TRBV11-2 and TRBJ1-2, the full variable domain reads EAGVAQSPRYKIIEKRQSVAFWCNPISGHATLYWYQQILGQGPKLLIQFQNNGVVDDSQLPKDRFSAERLKGVDSTLKIQPAKLEDSAVYLCASSSGPYPSYGYTFGSGTRLTVV.

The J gene is TRBJ2-2, the V gene TRBV9, with D possibly being TRBD1 (6 bases). CDR3 length equals 19 residues. The ends were cut back, 2 bases at V and 0 bases at J, with 20 bases in the middle. Germline V gene lookup returns CDR1 SGDLS and CDR2 YYNGEE. The CDR3 sequence: CASSVQTMGTGSNTGELFF. CDR3 nucleotide sequence: TGTGCCAGCAGCGTCCAGACCATGGGAACAGGGTCGAACACCGGGGAGCTGTTTTTT.

The J gene is TRBJ1-1, the V gene TRBV6-1; D is uncertain. Germline CDR1 and CDR2: MNHNS and SASEGT. V dropped 2 bases and J dropped 0 bases, with 10 bases sitting between them. The CDR3 is 15 residues long. This CDR3 reads CASSEWSVVNTEAFF. CDR3 in DNA: TGTGCCAGCAGTGAATGGAGTGTAGTGAACACTGAAGCTTTCTTT.

The J gene is TRBJ1-5, the V gene TRBV7-2; tentative D call: TRBD1 (6 bases). The germline gives CDR1 SGHTA, CDR2 FQGNSA. The CDR3 loop spans 14 amino acids. V was clipped by 3 bases and J by 6 bases, with 12 bases between them. CDR3 in DNA: TGTGCCAGCAGCTTGGGGGGGCAGCCTCAGCCCCAGCATTTT. As protein: CASSLGGQPQPQHF.

This chain uses TRBV19 with TRBJ1-5; possibly TRBD1 for D (5 bases). The CDR3 consists of 13 residues. In germline, CDR1 is LNHDA, CDR2 SQIVND (reference sequence). V was trimmed by 5 bases and J by 8 bases, leaving 13 bases between them. DNA for the CDR3: TGTGCCAGTAGTGGGGCAGGGACGGAGCCCCAGCATTTT. Amino acids: CASSGAGTEPQHF.

This clone was recorded only once. The chain carries TRBV5-1 and TRBJ1-1; D is uncertain. CDR1 is SGHRS, CDR2 YFSETQ, per germline. V lost 6 bases and J lost 0, with 9 bases in between. This CDR3 is 13 amino acids long. CDR3 protein: CASTPGVNTEAFF. CDR3 DNA sequence: TGCGCCAGCACCCCAGGTGTGAACACTGAAGCTTTCTTT.

J is TRBJ1-4 and V is TRBV5-1; the D gene is possibly TRBD1 (6 bases). Trimming pared 0 bases from V and 4 bases from J, leaving 10 bases between. Germline loops: CDR1 SGHRS, CDR2 YFSETQ. This CDR3 has 15 amino acids. The CDR3 region has the DNA TGCGCCAGCAGCTTGGCCGAGGGGGGTAATGAAAAACTGTTTTTT. This encodes CASSLAEGGNEKLFF. Full variable domain (outside the CDR3, taken from reference TRBV5-1 and TRBJ1-4): KAGVTQTPRYLIKTRGQQVTLSCSPISGHRSVSWYQQTPGQGLQFLFEYFSETQRNKGNFPGRFSGRQFSNSRSEMNVSTLELGDSALYLCASSLAEGGNEKLFFGSGTQLSVL.

The V gene is TRBV5-1, the J gene TRBJ2-1; 9 positions match TRBD2. This CDR3 region has 15 residues. J lost 4 bases, V lost 5 bases, and 7 bases had no gene match. CDR1 is SGHRS, CDR2 YFSETQ, per germline. The CDR3 is CASSDAGGTYNEQFF. DNA for the CDR3: TGCGCCAGCAGTGACGCGGGGGGGACTTACAATGAGCAGTTCTTC.

The chain is built from TRBV27 and TRBJ1-2, with D hard to call. The CDR3 runs 15 residues. CDR1 is MNHEY and CDR2 is SMNVEV in the germline V gene (reference sequence). V lost 5 bases to trimming and J lost 4 bases, with 17 bases between them. The CDR3 DNA is TGTGCCAGCAGTCCACTCCTGGGGAGTGGCTATGGCTACACCTTC. It translates to CASSPLLGSGYGYTF.

CDR3 loop: CASSPGQTYGYTF. For the CDR3, the DNA is TGTGCCAGCTCACCAGGGCAGACCTATGGCTACACCTTC. The V gene is TRBV18, the J gene TRBJ1-2; D ambiguous. The V end lost 2 bases, the J end lost 4 bases, and 8 bases lay between the germline ends. Germline values: CDR1 KGHSH, CDR2 LQKENI. The CDR3 contains 13 residues. Together with reference TRBV18 and TRBJ1-2, the CDR3 gives the full variable domain: NAGVMQNPRHLVRRRGQEARLRCSPMKGHSHVYWYRQLPEEGLKFMVYLQKENIIDESGMPKERFSAEFPKEGPSILRIQQVVRGDSAAYFCASSPGQTYGYTFGSGTRLTVV.

This chain links TRBV5-1 with TRBJ2-4; D uncertain. V was trimmed by 0 bases and J by 4 bases, leaving 11 bases between them. This CDR3 spans 15 amino acids. The V gene's germline CDR1 is SGHRS and CDR2 YFSETQ. In nucleotides, the CDR3 is TGCGCCAGCAGCTTGGGTGGCACGGTGAAAAACATTCAGTACTTC. Its translation: CASSLGGTVKNIQYF.

This chain uses TRBV3-1 (or the pseudogene TRBV3-2) with TRBJ1-4; no firm D call. CDR1 is LGHDT, CDR2 YNNKEL, per germline (reference sequence). V was shortened by 4 bases and J by 8 bases, with 8 bases between the two germline ends. This CDR3 has 12 residues. As DNA, the CDR3 is TGTGCCAGCAGCCTCTACAGCGAAAAACTGTTTTTT. Residues: CASSLYSEKLFF.

The rearrangement uses TRBV14 and TRBJ1-3; D unclear. The CDR3 extends over 15 amino acids. The germline CDR1 and CDR2 sequences are SGHDN and FVKESK. V was cut by 3 bases and J by 5 bases, with 14 bases left in between. The CDR3 loop is CASSQETKERNTIYF. The CDR3 DNA reads TGTGCCAGCAGCCAGGAAACGAAGGAGAGAAACACCATATATTTT.

The chain uses TRBV11-2 and TRBJ1-1; D not resolved. This CDR3 has 12 amino acids. V was trimmed by 2 bases and J by 7 bases, leaving 8 bases between them. Germline V gene data show CDR1 as SGHAT and CDR2 as FQNNGV. Here the CDR3 reads CASSLSGVEAFF. Here the CDR3 DNA reads TGTGCCAGCAGCTTATCTGGTGTTGAAGCTTTCTTT.

Written as DNA, the CDR3 is TGCGCCAGCAGCGCAAGGAGTTACCTCAGCGGGGCCAACACCGGGGAGCTGTTTTTT. Translating it yields CASSARSYLSGANTGELFF. The chain employs TRBV5-1 and TRBJ2-2; 7 bases are a match to TRBD2. This CDR3 comprises 19 residues. Germline CDR1 SGHRS, CDR2 YFSETQ. V shed 4 bases and J 2 bases; nucleotides not matched to a gene: 17.

The rearrangement joins TRBV9 to TRBJ1-6, with D unresolved. Trimming took 4 bases from V and 7 from J, leaving 9 bases between them. There are 13 residues in the CDR3. Per germline, CDR1 SGDLS and CDR2 YYNGEE. The CDR3 nucleotides are TGTGCCAGCAGCCAGTACCAAAATTCACCCCTCCACTTT. This codes for CASSQYQNSPLHF.

The V call is TRBV27, the J call TRBJ2-7, with D tentatively TRBD1 (6 bases). This CDR3 contains 16 residues. Germline CDR1 is MNHEY and CDR2 is SMNVEV (reference sequence). V was clipped by 6 bases and J by 0 bases, with 18 bases between them. The CDR3 sequence: CASRTTGSPFSYEQYF. The CDR3 DNA is TGTGCCAGCAGGACAACAGGGTCACCCTTCTCCTACGAGCAGTACTTC.

The chain employs TRBV5-1 and TRBJ1-6; D might be TRBD1 (6 bases). Germline CDR1 is SGHRS and CDR2 is YFSETQ. The CDR3 runs 15 residues. Trimming left V 4 bases short and J 10 bases short, with 18 bases between. The CDR3 DNA is TGCGCCAGCAGCCCCGGAGGGGGGGGTAGCTCACCCCTCCACTTT. Translation gives CASSPGGGGSSPLHF.

The chain recombines TRBV21-1 with TRBJ1-4; the D call of TRBD1 is as the table states it, not checked on the DNA. TRBV21-1 is shown as a pseudogene. CDR3 length: 20 amino acids. In DNA form, the CDR3 reads TGTGCCAGCAGCAAAGAAAAGGGTACAGGGGGCTACCCGTCTAATGAAAAACTGTTTTTT. Residues: CASSKEKGTGGYPSNEKLFF.

This clone came up once. The genes are TRBV7-2 and TRBJ2-5; possibly TRBD2 for D (5 bases). In germline, CDR1 is SGHTA, CDR2 FQGNSA. Trimming pared 3 bases from V and 4 bases from J, leaving 12 bases between. The CDR3 covers 14 residues. The CDR3 bases are TGTGCCAGCAGCTTGTTGGACTGGGGAGAGACCCAGTACTTC. Its translation: CASSLLDWGETQYF.